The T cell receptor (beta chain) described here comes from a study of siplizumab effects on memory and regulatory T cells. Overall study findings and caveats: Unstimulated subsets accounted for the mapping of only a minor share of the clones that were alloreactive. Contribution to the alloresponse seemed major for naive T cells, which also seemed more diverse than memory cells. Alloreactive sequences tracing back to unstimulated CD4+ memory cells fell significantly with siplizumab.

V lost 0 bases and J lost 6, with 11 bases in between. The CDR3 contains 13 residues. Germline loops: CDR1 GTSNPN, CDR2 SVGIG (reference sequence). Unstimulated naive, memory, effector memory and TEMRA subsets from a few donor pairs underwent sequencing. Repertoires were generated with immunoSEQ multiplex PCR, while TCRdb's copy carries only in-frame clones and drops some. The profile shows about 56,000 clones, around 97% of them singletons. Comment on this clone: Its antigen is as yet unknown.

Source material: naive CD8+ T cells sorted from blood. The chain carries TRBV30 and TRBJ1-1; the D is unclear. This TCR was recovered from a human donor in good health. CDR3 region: CAWSVSGFAEAFF. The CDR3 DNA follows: TGTGCCTGGAGTGTCTCGGGTTTCGCTGAAGCTTTCTTT. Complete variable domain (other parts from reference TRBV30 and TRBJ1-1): SQTIHQWPATLVQPVGSPLSLECTVEGTSNPNLYWYRQAAGRGLQLLFYSVGIGQISSEVPQNLSASRPQDRQFILSSKKLLLSDSGFYLCAWSVSGFAEAFFGQGTRLTVV.